This record concerns one T cell receptor beta chain sequence. The sample originates from a study of blood T cell repertoires in COVID-19. Authors' analysis steps: For nucleated cells, counts were estimated from reference gene primer amplification. The repertoire was sequenced with immunoSEQ multiplex PCR; TCRdb's copy has only in-frame clones and lacks some. That table furnishes V, J and clone size, whereas the DNA furnished D and trimming. Of 320,000 or so clones listed, over 75% are singletons. The sequence was collected from a young man who had recovered from COVID-19. The sequenced sample was PBMCs or T cells enriched from blood (not recorded which).

This CDR3 reads CASSLAEARAIYF. The DNA for the CDR3 is TGTGCCAGCAGTTTAGCTGAGGCCAGGGCCATATATTTT. This chain uses TRBV12-3 or TRBV12-4 with TRBJ1-3, with D perhaps TRBD1 (5 bases). The V end was cut by 0 bases, the J end by 11 bases, with 11 bases between. CDR3 size: 13 residues.